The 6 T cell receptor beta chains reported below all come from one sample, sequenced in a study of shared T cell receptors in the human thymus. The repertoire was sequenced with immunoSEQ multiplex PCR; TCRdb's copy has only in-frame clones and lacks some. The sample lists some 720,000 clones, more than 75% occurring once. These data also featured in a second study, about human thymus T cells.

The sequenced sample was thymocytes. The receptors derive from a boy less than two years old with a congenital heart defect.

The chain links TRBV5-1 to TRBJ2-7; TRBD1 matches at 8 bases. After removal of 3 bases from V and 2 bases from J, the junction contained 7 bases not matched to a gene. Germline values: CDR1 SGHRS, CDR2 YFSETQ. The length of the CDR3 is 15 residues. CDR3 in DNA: TGCGCCAGCAGCTGGGGACAGGCGAGACCCTACGAGCAGTACTTC. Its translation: CASSWGQARPYEQYF.

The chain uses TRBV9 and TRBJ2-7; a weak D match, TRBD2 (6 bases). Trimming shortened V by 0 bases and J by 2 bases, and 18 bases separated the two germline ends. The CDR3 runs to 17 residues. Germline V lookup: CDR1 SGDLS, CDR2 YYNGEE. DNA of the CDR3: TGTGCCAGCAGCGTAGACGGGGGAGTGCGGCCCGCCTACGAGCAGTACTTC. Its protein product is CASSVDGGVRPAYEQYF.

This CDR3 is CASSAGLALYNEQFF. CDR3 nucleotide sequence: TGTGCCAGCAGCGCGGGACTAGCCTTGTACAATGAGCAGTTCTTC. The J gene is TRBJ2-1, the V gene TRBV9; 9 bases map to TRBD2. V lost 3 bases to trimming and J lost 4 bases; unmatched junction nucleotides: 5. Germline-derived CDR1 and CDR2 are SGDLS and YYNGEE. This CDR3 region has 15 residues. The full variable domain, with the rest looked up from reference TRBV9 and TRBJ2-1, is DSGVTQTPKHLITATGQRVTLRCSPRSGDLSVYWYQQSLDQGLQFLIQYYNGEERAKGNILERFSAQQFPDLHSELNLSSLELGDSALYFCASSAGLALYNEQFFGPGTRLTVL.

This CDR3 is CASSLPTGTGFGYTF. The CDR3 DNA reads TGTGCCAGCAGTTTACCCACCGGGACAGGGTTTGGCTACACCTTC. The chain uses TRBV28 and TRBJ1-2; 9 bases are shared with TRBD1. The CDR3 covers 15 residues. The V segment lost 2 bases and the J segment 7 bases; nucleotides outside the gene matches: 8. The germline V gene has CDR1 MDHEN and CDR2 SYDVKM.

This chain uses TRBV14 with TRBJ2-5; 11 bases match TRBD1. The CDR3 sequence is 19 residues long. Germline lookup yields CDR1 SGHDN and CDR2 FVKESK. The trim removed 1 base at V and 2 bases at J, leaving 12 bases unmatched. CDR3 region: CASSQGAGTGGSKQETQYF. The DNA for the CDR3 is TGTGCCAGCAGCCAAGGCGCCGGGACAGGGGGATCAAAGCAAGAGACCCAGTACTTC.

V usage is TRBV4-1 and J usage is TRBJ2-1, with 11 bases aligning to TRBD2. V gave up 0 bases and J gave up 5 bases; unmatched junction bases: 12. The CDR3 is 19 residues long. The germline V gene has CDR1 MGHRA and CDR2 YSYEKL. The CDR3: CASSQDATSGNHVHNEQFF. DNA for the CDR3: TGCGCCAGCAGCCAAGATGCGACTAGCGGGAACCACGTTCACAATGAGCAGTTCTTC.